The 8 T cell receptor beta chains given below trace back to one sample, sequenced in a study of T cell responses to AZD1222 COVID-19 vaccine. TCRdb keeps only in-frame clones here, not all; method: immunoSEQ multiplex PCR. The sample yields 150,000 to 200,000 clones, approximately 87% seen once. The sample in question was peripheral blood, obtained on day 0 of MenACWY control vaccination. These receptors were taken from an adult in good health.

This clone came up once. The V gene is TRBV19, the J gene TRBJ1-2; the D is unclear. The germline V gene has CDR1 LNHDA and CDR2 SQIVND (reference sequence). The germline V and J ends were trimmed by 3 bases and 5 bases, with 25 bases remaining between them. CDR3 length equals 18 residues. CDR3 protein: CASSMRVRTDTAIYGYTF. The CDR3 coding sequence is TGTGCCAGTAGTATGCGGGTTCGGACTGATACAGCGATATATGGCTACACCTTC.

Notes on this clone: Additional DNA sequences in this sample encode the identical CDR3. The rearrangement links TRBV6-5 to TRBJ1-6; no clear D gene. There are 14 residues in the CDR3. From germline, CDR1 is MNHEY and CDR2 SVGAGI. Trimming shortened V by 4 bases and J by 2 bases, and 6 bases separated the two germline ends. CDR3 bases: TGTGCCAGCAGTTCTGGCCCCTATAATTCACCCCTCCACTTT. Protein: CASSSGPYNSPLHF.

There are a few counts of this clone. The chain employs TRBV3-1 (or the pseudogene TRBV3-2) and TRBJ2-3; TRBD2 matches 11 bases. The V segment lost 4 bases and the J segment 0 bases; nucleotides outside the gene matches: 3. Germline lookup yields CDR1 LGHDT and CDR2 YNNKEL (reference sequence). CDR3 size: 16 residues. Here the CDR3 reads CASSPRLAGSTDTQYF. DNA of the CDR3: TGTGCCAGCAGCCCTCGACTAGCGGGAAGCACAGATACGCAGTATTTT.

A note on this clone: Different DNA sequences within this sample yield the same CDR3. CDR3 bases: TGTGCCAGCAGCAAGGGACGGGGTTATGGCTACACCTTC. Encoded protein: CASSKGRGYGYTF. The rearrangement joins TRBV21-1 to TRBJ1-2. TRBV21-1 is a recognized pseudogene. CDR3 length: 13 residues.

The CDR3 region has the DNA TGCGCCAGCAGCCAAGATACAGATCCTAACTATGGCTACACCTTC. Its translation is CASSQDTDPNYGYTF. The gene calls are TRBV4-1 and TRBJ1-2; D gene ambiguous. Between the trimmed V and J ends, which lost 0 bases and 0 bases, there was a span of 8 bases. CDR1 and CDR2 (germline): MGHRA, YSYEKL. This CDR3 spans 15 amino acids.

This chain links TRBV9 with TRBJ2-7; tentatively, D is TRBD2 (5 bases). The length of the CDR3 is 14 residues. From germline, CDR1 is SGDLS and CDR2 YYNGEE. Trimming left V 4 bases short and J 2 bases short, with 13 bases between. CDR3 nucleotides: TGTGCCAGCAGCAAAGGAGAGGGCCCCTACGAGCAGTACTTC. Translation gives CASSKGEGPYEQYF.

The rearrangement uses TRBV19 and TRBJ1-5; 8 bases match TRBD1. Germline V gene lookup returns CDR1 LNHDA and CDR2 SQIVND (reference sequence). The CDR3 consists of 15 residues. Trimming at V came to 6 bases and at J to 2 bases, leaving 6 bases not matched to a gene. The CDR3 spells CASSLGGQGNQPQHF. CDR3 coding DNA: TGTGCCAGTAGCCTAGGGGGACAGGGCAATCAGCCCCAGCATTTT.

CDR3 in amino acids: CAISSDRSGINEKLFF. DNA for the CDR3: TGTGCCATCAGTTCGGACAGGTCGGGAATCAATGAAAAACTGTTTTTT. V gene TRBV10-3 combines with J gene TRBJ1-4; 7 bases match TRBD1. Germline V gene sequence: CDR1 ENHRY, CDR2 SYGVKD. V was pared by 5 bases and J by 5 bases, with 11 bases of the junction left unmatched. The length of the CDR3 is 16 residues.